Following are 26 T cell receptor beta chains from one sample sequenced in a study of T cells in narcolepsy. The repertoire was sequenced with immunoSEQ multiplex PCR; TCRdb's copy has only in-frame clones and lacks some. This sample has around 32,000 clones, with around 83% found just once. The sample comprised CD45RA- memory CD4+ T cells from PBMCs. Receptors originate from a human donor with narcolepsy.

The chain carries TRBV4-3 and TRBJ2-6; D is undetermined. V lost 3 bases and J lost 1, with 22 bases in between. Germline assignment: CDR1 LGHNA and CDR2 YSLEER. The CDR3 totals 20 residues. The CDR3 DNA follows: TGCGCCAGCAGCCACGCCGTTGTCCCCAGACCAGCGTCTGGGGCCAACGTCCTGACTTTC. Translated, it gives CASSHAVVPRPASGANVLTF.

The chain is built from TRBV19 and TRBJ1-2; D is ambiguous. CDR1 and CDR2 from the germline V gene are LNHDA and SQIVND (reference sequence). This CDR3 is 17 amino acids long. V lost 3 bases and J lost 2, with 19 bases in between. CDR3 residues: CASSIGFGRLGNYGYTF. Here the CDR3 DNA reads TGTGCCAGTAGTATTGGGTTCGGCAGGCTTGGGAACTATGGCTACACCTTC.

As concerns this clone: This sample also contains other DNA sequences that code for the same CDR3. The chain couples TRBV4-3 to TRBJ2-2; unclear D gene. Germline CDR1 reads LGHNA; CDR2 reads YSLEER. The CDR3 consists of 14 residues. V shed 0 bases and J shed 5 bases, with 7 bases lying between them. The CDR3 region is CASSQDLGTGELFF. CDR3 coding DNA: TGCGCCAGCAGCCAAGATTTAGGGACCGGGGAGCTGTTTTTT.

This clone was picked up a small number of times. This chain links TRBV4-3 with TRBJ1-6, with 10 bases aligning to TRBD1. With V trimmed by 3 bases and J by 14 bases, 7 bases remained unmatched. Germline values: CDR1 LGHNA, CDR2 YSLEER. The CDR3 contains 14 residues. The CDR3 bases are TGCGCCAGCAGCCAGACAGGGGGCCAGGGGGCCCTCCACTTT. Translating it yields CASSQTGGQGALHF.

The chain carries TRBV30 and TRBJ1-2, with no clear D. In germline, CDR1 is GTSNPN, CDR2 SVGIG (reference sequence). The CDR3 contains 15 residues. The germline V and J ends were trimmed by 1 base and 4 bases, with 16 bases remaining between them. CDR3 sequence: CAWSAGLDEPYGYTF. In nucleotides, the CDR3 is TGTGCCTGGAGTGCCGGTTTGGATGAGCCCTATGGCTACACCTTC.

The rearrangement uses TRBV6-5 and TRBJ2-7; 7 nucleotides agree with TRBD2. This CDR3 has 16 amino acids. V gave up 4 bases and J gave up 3 bases; unmatched junction bases: 12. CDR1 and CDR2 from the germline V gene are MNHEY and SVGAGI. The CDR3, as DNA: TGTGCCAGCAGTTCTGCGGGGGAGAGCATACGCTACGAGCAGTACTTC. Translated: CASSSAGESIRYEQYF.

This chain uses TRBV19 with TRBJ1-2; D unclear. Between the trimmed V and J ends, which lost 3 bases and 4 bases, there was a span of 6 bases. The CDR3 has 12 residues. Germline values: CDR1 LNHDA, CDR2 SQIVND (reference sequence). CDR3 sequence (DNA): TGTGCCAGTAGTATCCGGACCTATGGCTACACCTTC. Translated, it gives CASSIRTYGYTF.

The genes are TRBV5-1 and TRBJ1-2, with D tentatively TRBD1 (6 bases). Germline CDR1 and CDR2: SGHRS and YFSETQ. V lost 4 bases and J 4 bases, leaving 20 bases between the germline ends. The CDR3 extends over 16 amino acids. The DNA for the CDR3 is TGCGCCAGCAGCGACCGGGACAAGGGGTCAAGCTATGGCTACACCTTC. Translating it yields CASSDRDKGSSYGYTF.

The rearrangement links TRBV7-6 to TRBJ2-7, with TRBD2 matching 10 bases. CDR3 size: 16 residues. CDR1 SGHVS and CDR2 FNYEAQ come from the germline V gene. Trimming cost V 5 bases and J 7 bases; bases outside gene matches: 14. DNA of the CDR3: TGTGCCAGCAGCCCAGGTGGACTAGCGGCTCAGGGGGAGCAGTACTTC. Its translation is CASSPGGLAAQGEQYF.

This clone was observed a few times. The chain has TRBV6-5 and TRBJ2-7, with a weak D call TRBD1 (6 bases). CDR1 and CDR2 from the germline V gene are MNHEY and SVGAGI. This CDR3 comprises 14 residues. Deletions cut 7 bases from V and 1 base from J, with 14 bases between. CDR3 amino acids: CASKLQGWSYEQYF. CDR3 in DNA: TGTGCCAGCAAATTACAGGGATGGTCCTACGAGCAGTACTTC.

The rearrangement joins TRBV5-1 to TRBJ1-4; 7 bases are a match to TRBD1. Unmatched junction bases numbered 9, after V lost 0 bases and J lost 7 bases. The CDR3 loop spans 16 amino acids. The germline gives CDR1 SGHRS, CDR2 YFSETQ. The CDR3 spells CASSLGATGEGEKLFF. In nucleotides, the CDR3 is TGCGCCAGCAGCTTGGGGGCCACAGGGGAAGGTGAAAAACTGTTTTTT.

V usage is TRBV18 and J usage is TRBJ1-4; tentatively, D is TRBD1 (6 bases). V shed 2 bases and J shed 5 bases, with 6 bases lying between them. This CDR3 is 13 amino acids long. Germline V CDR1 and CDR2: KGHSH, LQKENI. This CDR3 reads CASSPGQNEKLFF. The CDR3 bases are TGTGCCAGCTCACCAGGACAGAATGAAAAACTGTTTTTT.

This rearrangement joins TRBV25-1 to TRBJ2-7; tentative D call: TRBD1 (6 bases). CDR3 size: 14 residues. V lost 5 bases and J 1 base, leaving 12 bases between the germline ends. CDR1 and CDR2 from the germline V gene are MGHDK and SYGVNS. In nucleotides, the CDR3 is TGTGCCAGCAGTCGGGACACAGTTTCCTACGAGCAGTACTTC. Translating it yields CASSRDTVSYEQYF.

The V and J genes are TRBV28 and TRBJ1-1; unclear D gene. This CDR3 has 13 amino acids. Per germline, CDR1 MDHEN and CDR2 SYDVKM. V was pared by 7 bases and J by 4 bases, with 13 bases between. As DNA, the CDR3 is TGTGCCAGCATCCCGGGAGGCCCCACTGAAGCTTTCTTT. Encoded protein: CASIPGGPTEAFF.

The chain carries TRBV27 and TRBJ1-6, with 7 bases identical to TRBD1. The CDR3 spans 14 residues. Trimming took 4 bases from V and 7 from J; bases not matched to a gene: 4. Looked up from germline, CDR1 is MNHEY and CDR2 is SMNVEV (reference sequence). In DNA, the CDR3 is TGTGCCAGCAGTTCGACAGGGCTGAATTCACCCCTCCACTTT. Its protein product is CASSSTGLNSPLHF.

This sequence joins TRBV28 and TRBJ1-2, with TRBD1 matching 7 bases. Germline V gives CDR1 MDHEN, CDR2 SYDVKM. The trim removed 2 bases at V and 6 bases at J, leaving 30 bases unmatched. This CDR3 comprises 22 residues. The CDR3 loop reads CASSLGVQWTLTRDRDVDGYTF. The CDR3 DNA reads as TGTGCCAGCAGTTTAGGGGTGCAGTGGACCCTTACAAGAGACAGGGACGTGGATGGCTACACCTTC.

The genes are TRBV2 and TRBJ1-6; D may be TRBD1 (5 bases). The germline V and J ends were trimmed by 7 bases and 6 bases, with 10 bases remaining between them. The germline gives CDR1 SNHLY, CDR2 FYNNEI. CDR3 length: 13 residues. CDR3 nucleotide sequence: TGTGCCAGCACTCGGACACTTAATTCACCCCTCCACTTT. Translating it yields CASTRTLNSPLHF.

This clone is a singleton in its sample. The J gene is TRBJ2-1, the V gene TRBV5-1; D remains unclear. The V end lost 4 bases, the J end lost 1 base, and 12 bases lay between the germline ends. The CDR3 has 15 amino acids. Germline V gene lookup returns CDR1 SGHRS and CDR2 YFSETQ. The CDR3 is CASSGDGLSYNEQFF. CDR3 in DNA: TGCGCCAGCAGCGGAGACGGGTTATCCTACAATGAGCAGTTCTTC.

DNA for the CDR3: TGCGCCAGCAGCGCCAGGGAGCCGGGGAACACTGAAGCTTTCTTT. It yields the protein CASSAREPGNTEAFF. The chain combines TRBV5-1 with TRBJ1-1; D is perhaps TRBD1 (5 bases). Trimming stripped 4 bases from V and 1 base from J, with 14 bases between. CDR3 length: 15 residues. Germline CDR1 and CDR2: SGHRS and YFSETQ.

V is TRBV7-8 and J is TRBJ2-1, with 9 bases fitting TRBD2. The CDR3 is 16 residues long. CDR1 SGHVS and CDR2 FQNEAQ come from the germline V gene. Trimming removed 0 bases from V and 7 bases from J; junction bases left unmatched: 7. This chain's CDR3 is CASSLAAGGWINEQFF. For the CDR3, the DNA is TGTGCCAGCAGCTTAGCGGCGGGAGGGTGGATAAATGAGCAGTTCTTC.

With regard to this clone: Compared with germline, one end of the junction differs, possibly owing to a read error. This chain links TRBV5-6 with TRBJ1-4; TRBD1 might be the D (5 bases). Germline V gene lookup returns CDR1 SGHDT and CDR2 YYEEEE. CDR3 length: 16 amino acids. The CDR3 region is CASSLRQRATNERLFF. The DNA for the CDR3 is TGTGCCAGCAGCTTGAGACAGCGGGCAACTAATGAAAGACTGTTTTTT.

The V gene is TRBV13, the J gene TRBJ1-2; no reliable D call. V lost 1 base and J 8 bases, leaving 8 bases between the germline ends. CDR1 PRHDT and CDR2 FYEKMQ come from the germline V gene (reference sequence). The CDR3 runs to 12 residues. CDR3 amino acids: CASSLVREGYTF. The CDR3, as DNA: TGTGCCAGCAGCTTAGTGAGGGAGGGCTACACCTTC.

A remark on this clone: The CDR3 does not close with the conserved phenylalanine or tryptophan, likely indicating a read error. The chain is built from TRBV13 and TRBJ2-3; D is tentatively TRBD1 or TRBD2 (5 bases each). Trimming shortened V by 1 base and J by 10 bases, and 12 bases separated the two germline ends. CDR3 size: 13 residues. From germline, CDR1 is PRHDT and CDR2 FYEKMQ (reference sequence). The CDR3 nucleotides are TGTGCCAGCAGCTTAGAAGGGCAGGGACCGCAGTATTCT. Encoded protein: CASSLEGQGPQYS.

This clone came up a few times. The V gene is TRBV6-5, the J gene TRBJ2-7; maybe TRBD1 (5 bases). The CDR3 has 12 residues. Germline CDR1 MNHEY, CDR2 SVGAGI. Deletions cut 10 bases from V and 0 bases from J, with 10 bases between. CDR3: CATHRSSYEQYF. The CDR3, as DNA: TGTGCCACTCACAGGAGCTCCTACGAGCAGTACTTC.

This clone was observed a single time. The chain carries TRBV14 and TRBJ2-4, with 12 bases lining up with TRBD2. The trim removed 1 base at V and 6 bases at J, leaving 13 bases unmatched. Germline V gives CDR1 SGHDN, CDR2 FVKESK. The CDR3 has 19 amino acids. This CDR3 reads CASSQGLRLAGGPGNIQYF. In DNA form, the CDR3 reads TGTGCCAGCAGCCAAGGACTTCGGCTAGCGGGGGGGCCGGGAAACATTCAGTACTTC. Full variable domain (missing parts from reference TRBV14 and TRBJ2-4): EAGVTQFPSHSVIEKGQTVTLRCDPISGHDNLYWYRRVMGKEIKFLLHFVKESKQDESGMPNNRFLAERTGGTYSTLKVQPAELEDSGVYFCASSQGLRLAGGPGNIQYFGAGTRLSVL.

This clone has just a few counts. The chain joins TRBV6-1 to TRBJ1-5; D unclear. Per the germline V gene, CDR1 is MNHNS and CDR2 is SASEGT. V lost 7 bases to trimming and J lost 0 bases, with 13 bases between them. This CDR3 has 15 residues. The CDR3 region is CASKSTGSSNQPQHF. The CDR3 DNA reads TGTGCCAGCAAATCCACGGGGAGTAGCAATCAGCCCCAGCATTTT.